This T cell receptor (beta chain) was recorded in a study of shared clonotypes between healthy human individuals. V was pared by 3 bases and J by 5 bases, with 5 bases between. CDR1 SGDLS and CDR2 YYNGEE come from the germline V gene. This CDR3 has 12 residues. Repertoires were generated with immunoSEQ multiplex PCR, while TCRdb's copy carries only in-frame clones and drops some. Seen here are over 1.5 million clones, 95% to 99% observed once, and the top ten hold roughly 0.45%. V and J are TRBV9 and TRBJ2-2; D not resolved. Sequenced input: naive CD4+ T cells sorted from blood. Stated subset: CD45RA+ positively selected. This TCR was recovered from a young man in good health. In nucleotides, the CDR3 is TGTGCCAGCAGCGCAATGACCGGGGAGCTGTTTTTT. It encodes CASSAMTGELFF.